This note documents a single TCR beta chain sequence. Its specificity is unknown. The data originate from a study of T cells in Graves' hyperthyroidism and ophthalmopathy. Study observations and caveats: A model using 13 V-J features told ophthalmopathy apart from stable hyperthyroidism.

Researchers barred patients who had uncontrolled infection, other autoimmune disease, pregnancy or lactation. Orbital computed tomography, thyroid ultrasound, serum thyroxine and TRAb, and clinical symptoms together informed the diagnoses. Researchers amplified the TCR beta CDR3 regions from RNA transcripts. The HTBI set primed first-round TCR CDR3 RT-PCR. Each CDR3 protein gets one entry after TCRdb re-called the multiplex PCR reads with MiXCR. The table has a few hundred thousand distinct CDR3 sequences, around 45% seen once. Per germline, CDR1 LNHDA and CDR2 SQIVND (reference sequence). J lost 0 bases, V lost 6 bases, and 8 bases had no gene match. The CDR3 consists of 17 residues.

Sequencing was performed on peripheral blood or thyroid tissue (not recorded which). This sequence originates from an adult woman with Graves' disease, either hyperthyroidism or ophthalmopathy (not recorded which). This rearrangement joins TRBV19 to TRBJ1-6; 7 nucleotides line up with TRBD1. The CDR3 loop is CASSTWGQNSYNSPLHF. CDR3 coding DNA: TGTGCCAGTAGCACGTGGGGACAGAACTCCTATAATTCACCCCTCCACTTT.